This note documents a single T cell receptor beta chain sequence. This sample is part of a study of blood T cell repertoires in COVID-19. The wider study: There were acute and convalescent COVID-19 samples, and they came from the United States, Italy and Spain.

Seattle enrolled patients during active infection and tracked them longitudinally. CDR1 and CDR2 (germline): LGHDT, YNNKEL (reference sequence). V lost 0 bases and J 10 bases, leaving 15 bases between the germline ends. There are 14 residues in the CDR3. Produced via immunoSEQ multiplex PCR; TCRdb's table is partial and in-frame only. In the table there are approximately 170,000 clones, over 90% of which are singletons. This sequence joins TRBV3-1 (or the pseudogene TRBV3-2) and TRBJ1-1, with D uncertain. The sequencing input was peripheral blood. The sequence came from a woman aged 60-75 years with COVID-19, enrolled during active disease. CDR3 nucleotides: TGTGCCAGCAGCCAAGATCAAAGTAAGAGGGCAGCTTTCTTT. It is translated as CASSQDQSKRAAFF.